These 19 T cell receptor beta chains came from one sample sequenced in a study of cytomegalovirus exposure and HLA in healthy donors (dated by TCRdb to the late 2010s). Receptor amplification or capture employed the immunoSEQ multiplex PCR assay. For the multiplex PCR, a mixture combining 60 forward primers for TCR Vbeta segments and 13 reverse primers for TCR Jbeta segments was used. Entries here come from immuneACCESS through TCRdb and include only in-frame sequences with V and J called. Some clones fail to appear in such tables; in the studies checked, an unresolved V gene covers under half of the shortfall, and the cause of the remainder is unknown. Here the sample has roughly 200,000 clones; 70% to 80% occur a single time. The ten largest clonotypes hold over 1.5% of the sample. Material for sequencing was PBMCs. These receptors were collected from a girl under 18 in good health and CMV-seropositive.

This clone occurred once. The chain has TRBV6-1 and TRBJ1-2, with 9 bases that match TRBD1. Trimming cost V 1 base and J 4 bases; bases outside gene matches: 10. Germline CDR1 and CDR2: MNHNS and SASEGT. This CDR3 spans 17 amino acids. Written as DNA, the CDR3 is TGTGCCAGCAGTGAAGGACAGGGGGGGGGAGTAGGCTATGGCTACACCTTC. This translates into CASSEGQGGGVGYGYTF.

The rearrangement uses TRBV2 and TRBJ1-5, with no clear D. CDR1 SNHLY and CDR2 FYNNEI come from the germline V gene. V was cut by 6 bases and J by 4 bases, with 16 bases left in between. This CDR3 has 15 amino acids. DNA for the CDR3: TGTGCCAGCAGCCCAGCGTCTCAGCCAAATCAGCCCCAGCATTTT. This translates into CASSPASQPNQPQHF. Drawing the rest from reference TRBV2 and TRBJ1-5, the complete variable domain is EPEVTQTPSHQVTQMGQEVILRCVPISNHLYFYWYRQILGQKVEFLVSFYNNEISEKSEIFDDQFSVERPDGSNFTLKIRSTKLEDSAMYFCASSPASQPNQPQHFGDGTRLSIL.

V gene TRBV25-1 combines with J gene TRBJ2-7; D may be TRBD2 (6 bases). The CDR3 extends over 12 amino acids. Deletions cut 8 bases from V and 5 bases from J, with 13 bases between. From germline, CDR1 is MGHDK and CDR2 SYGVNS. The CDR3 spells CASVGGFNEQYF. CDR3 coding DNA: TGTGCCAGCGTTGGGGGGTTCAACGAGCAGTACTTC.

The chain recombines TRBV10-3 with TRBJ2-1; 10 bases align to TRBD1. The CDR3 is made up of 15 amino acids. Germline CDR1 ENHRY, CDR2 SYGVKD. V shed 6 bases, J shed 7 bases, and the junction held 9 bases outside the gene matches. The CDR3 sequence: CAISPGTGAENEQFF. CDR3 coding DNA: TGTGCCATCAGCCCCGGGACAGGGGCAGAAAATGAGCAGTTCTTC.

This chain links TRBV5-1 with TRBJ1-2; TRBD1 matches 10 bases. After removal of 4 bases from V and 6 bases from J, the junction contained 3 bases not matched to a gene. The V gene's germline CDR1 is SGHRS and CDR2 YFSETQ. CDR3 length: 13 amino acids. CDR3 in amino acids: CASSPGQGNGYTF. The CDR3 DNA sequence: TGCGCCAGCAGCCCGGGACAGGGGAATGGCTACACCTTC.

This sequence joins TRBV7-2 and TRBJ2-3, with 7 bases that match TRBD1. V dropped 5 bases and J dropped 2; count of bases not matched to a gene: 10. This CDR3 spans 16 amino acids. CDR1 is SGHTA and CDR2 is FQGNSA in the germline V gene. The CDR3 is CASSRQSGTVTDTQYF. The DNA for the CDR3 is TGTGCCAGCAGCAGACAATCCGGGACAGTCACAGATACGCAGTATTTT.

The CDR3 region has the DNA TGTGCCAGCAGTTACGTAGCGAGCTACGAGCAGTACTTC. It encodes CASSYVASYEQYF. The J gene is TRBJ2-7, the V gene TRBV6-6, with D possibly matching TRBD2 (5 bases). Germline V gives CDR1 MNHNY, CDR2 SVGAGI (reference sequence). The V end was cut by 2 bases, the J end by 3 bases, with 8 bases between. This CDR3 region has 13 residues.

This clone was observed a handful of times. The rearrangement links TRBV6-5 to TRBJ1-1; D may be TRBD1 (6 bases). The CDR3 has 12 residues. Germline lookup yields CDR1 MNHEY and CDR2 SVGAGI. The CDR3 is CGTHRVNTEAFF. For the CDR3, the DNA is TGTGGAACTCACAGGGTAAACACTGAAGCTTTCTTT.

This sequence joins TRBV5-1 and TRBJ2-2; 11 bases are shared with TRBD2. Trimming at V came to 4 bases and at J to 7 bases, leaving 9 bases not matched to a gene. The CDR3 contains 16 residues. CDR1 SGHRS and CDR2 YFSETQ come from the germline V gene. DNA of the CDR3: TGCGCCAGCAGCCCGGCTAGCGGGGGGCTGGGCGGGGAGCTGTTTTTT. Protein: CASSPASGGLGGELFF.

The CDR3 coding sequence is TGTGCCAGCAGCGACACATTCCTACCCGAGCAGTACTTC. Translation: CASSDTFLPEQYF. The rearrangement joins TRBV5-5 to TRBJ2-7; D is unresolved. V was cut by 4 bases and J by 6 bases, with 14 bases left in between. Germline-derived CDR1 and CDR2 are SGHKS and YYEKEE (reference sequence). The CDR3 spans 13 residues.

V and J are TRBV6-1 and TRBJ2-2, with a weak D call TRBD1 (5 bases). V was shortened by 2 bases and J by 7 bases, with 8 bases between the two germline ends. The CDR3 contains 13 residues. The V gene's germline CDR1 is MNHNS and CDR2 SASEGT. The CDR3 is CASSEQGHGELFF. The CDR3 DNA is TGTGCCAGCAGTGAACAGGGCCACGGGGAGCTGTTTTTT.

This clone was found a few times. CDR3 sequence reads: CASSLDRGGTNTIYF. In nucleotides, the CDR3 is TGCGCCAGCAGCTTGGACAGGGGTGGCACAAACACCATATATTTT. The J gene is TRBJ1-3, the V gene TRBV5-1, with 7 bases identical to TRBD1. Germline lookup yields CDR1 SGHRS and CDR2 YFSETQ. Unmatched junction bases numbered 6, after V lost 0 bases and J lost 6 bases. This CDR3 is built from 15 residues.

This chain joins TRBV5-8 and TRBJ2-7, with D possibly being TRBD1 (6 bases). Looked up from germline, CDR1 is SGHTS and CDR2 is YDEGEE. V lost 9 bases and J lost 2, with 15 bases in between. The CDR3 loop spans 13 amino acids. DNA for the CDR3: TGTGCCACCTCAGGCCGGACAGCCTACGAGCAGTACTTC. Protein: CATSGRTAYEQYF. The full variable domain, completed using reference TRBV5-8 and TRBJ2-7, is EAGVTQSPTHLIKTRGQQATLRCSPISGHTSVYWYQQALGLGLQFLLWYDEGEERNRGNFPPRFSGRQFPNYSSELNVNALELEDSALYLCATSGRTAYEQYFGPGTRLTVT.

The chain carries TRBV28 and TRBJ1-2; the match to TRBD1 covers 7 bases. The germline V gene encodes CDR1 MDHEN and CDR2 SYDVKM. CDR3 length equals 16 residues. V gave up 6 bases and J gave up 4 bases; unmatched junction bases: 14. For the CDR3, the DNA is TGTGCCAGCAGCCGTACCGGGACAGCCCTCTCCTATGGCTACACCTTC. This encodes CASSRTGTALSYGYTF.

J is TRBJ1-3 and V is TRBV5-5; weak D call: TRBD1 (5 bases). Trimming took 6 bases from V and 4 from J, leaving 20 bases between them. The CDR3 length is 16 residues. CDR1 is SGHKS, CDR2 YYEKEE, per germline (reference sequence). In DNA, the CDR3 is TGTGCCAGCACCACCAGTGGTGAGGGACTGGGAAACACCATATATTTT. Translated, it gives CASTTSGEGLGNTIYF.

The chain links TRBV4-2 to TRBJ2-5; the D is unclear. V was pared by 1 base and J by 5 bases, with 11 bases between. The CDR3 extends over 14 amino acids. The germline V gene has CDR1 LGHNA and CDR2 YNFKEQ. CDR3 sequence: CASSQGASRETQYF. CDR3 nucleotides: TGTGCCAGCAGCCAAGGCGCTAGTCGGGAGACCCAGTACTTC.

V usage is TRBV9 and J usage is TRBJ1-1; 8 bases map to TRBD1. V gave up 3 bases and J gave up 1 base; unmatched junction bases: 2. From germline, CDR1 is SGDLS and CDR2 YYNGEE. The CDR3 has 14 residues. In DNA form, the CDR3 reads TGTGCCAGCAGCGCAGGGACAGGGAACACTGAAGCTTTCTTT. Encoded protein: CASSAGTGNTEAFF.

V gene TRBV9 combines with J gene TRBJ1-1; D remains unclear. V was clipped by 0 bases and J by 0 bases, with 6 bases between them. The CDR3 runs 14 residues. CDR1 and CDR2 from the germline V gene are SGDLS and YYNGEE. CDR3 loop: CASSVGHMNTEAFF. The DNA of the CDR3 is TGTGCCAGCAGCGTAGGCCACATGAACACTGAAGCTTTCTTT.

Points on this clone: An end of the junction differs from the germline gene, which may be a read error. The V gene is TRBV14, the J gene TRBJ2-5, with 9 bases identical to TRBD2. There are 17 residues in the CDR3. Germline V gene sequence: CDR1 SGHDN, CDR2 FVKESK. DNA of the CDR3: TGTGCCAGCAGCCAACGCGGGGGGGCCAGCGGTCAAGAGAACCAGTACTTC. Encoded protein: CASSQRGGASGQENQYF.